This is a list of T cell receptor beta chains from one sample in a study of cytomegalovirus exposure and HLA in healthy donors. The method was immunoSEQ multiplex PCR; TCRdb's version includes in-frame clones alone and lacks a portion of them. The table records approximately 150,000 clones, under 85% of them present only once. The sample consisted of PBMCs. Source of these receptors: a man in his fifties in good health and CMV-seropositive. The CDR3 runs from the conserved cysteine through the conserved F or W. D genes are given only for firm matches. For some rows the clone size is stated as once, few or many, or as a class when expanded; others skip it.

TRBD1	TRBJ2-1	NA	TRBV30	CAWSPGTGNLGNEQFF	TGTGCCTGGAGTCCCGGGACAGGGAACCTGGGCAATGAGCAGTTCTTC
NA	TRBJ2-1	NA	TRBV4-3	CASSQGIRQASNEQFF	TGCGCCAGCAGCCAAGGTATTCGGCAGGCCTCCAATGAGCAGTTCTTC
NA	TRBJ2-1	few	TRBV27	CASSLAPGSLPNEQFF	TGTGCCAGCAGTTTAGCTCCAGGCTCCCTTCCCAATGAGCAGTTCTTC
TRBD1	TRBJ1-6	NA	TRBV7-9	CSSSFGGGSSPLHF	TGTTCCAGCAGTTTTGGAGGGGGCAGTTCACCCCTCCACTTT
NA	TRBJ1-6	once	TRBV15	CATSRDIGDSPLHF	TGTGCCACCAGCAGAGATATAGGGGATTCACCCCTCCACTTT
TRBD1	TRBJ2-7	once	TRBV7-9	CSSSFGTGISYEQYF	TGTTCCAGCAGCTTCGGGACAGGAATATCCTACGAGCAGTACTTC
NA	TRBJ1-1	NA	TRBV7-9	CASSMDKGRTEAFF	TGTGCCAGCAGCATGGACAAGGGGCGGACTGAAGCTTTCTTT
NA	TRBJ2-2	NA	TRBV30	CAAGTSNTGELFF	TGTGCGGCCGGGACATCCAACACCGGGGAGCTGTTTTTT
TRBD2	TRBJ2-1	once	TRBV19	CASRQRGSLVITYNEQFF	TGTGCCAGTAGGCAGCGGGGGTCCTTGGTGATCACCTACAATGAGCAGTTCTTC
TRBD1	TRBJ2-7	NA	TRBV5-1	CASSSKGTGAYEQYF	TGCGCCAGCAGCTCCAAAGGGACAGGAGCCTACGAGCAGTACTTC
TRBD1	TRBJ2-4	NA	TRBV19	CASSITGTGGLLAKNIQYF	TGTGCCAGTAGTATAACCGGGACAGGGGGACTTCTAGCCAAAAACATTCAGTACTTC
NA	TRBJ2-1	NA	TRBV7-2	CASSLASGSSYNEQFF	TGTGCCAGCAGCTTAGCGAGCGGGTCCTCCTACAATGAGCAGTTCTTC
NA	TRBJ2-7	once	TRBV30	CAWSGGAYEQYF	TGTGCCTGGAGTGGGGGGGCCTACGAGCAGTACTTC
NA	TRBJ2-3	few	TRBV5-1	CASRTRETGDTQYF	TGCGCCAGCAGAACTCGGGAGACCGGAGATACGCAGTATTTT
TRBD2	TRBJ2-3	NA	TRBV7-3	CASSVTGGSTDTQYF	TGTGCCAGCAGCGTGACGGGGGGGTCCACAGATACGCAGTATTTT
NA	TRBJ1-3	NA	TRBV9	CASSVAGSTSGNTIYF	TGTGCCAGCAGCGTAGCGGGTTCTACCTCTGGAAACACCATATATTTT
TRBD1	TRBJ1-6	NA	TRBV28	CASSLTDRGVNSPLHF	TGTGCCAGCAGTTTGACCGACAGGGGAGTAAATTCACCCCTCCACTTT
NA	TRBJ1-2	once	TRBV5-6	CASSVTGFGYTF	TGTGCCAGCAGCGTAACAGGGTTTGGCTACACCTTC
TRBD1	TRBJ1-1	NA	TRBV6-5	CASSYAGGVNTEAFF	TGTGCCAGCAGTTACGCAGGGGGCGTGAACACTGAAGCTTTCTTT
TRBD1	TRBJ1-6	once	TRBV18	CASSPLDRDSPLHF	TGTGCCAGCTCACCACTGGACAGGGATTCACCCCTCCACTTT
NA	TRBJ1-3	NA	TRBV6-5	CASQTGSTGNTIYF	TGTGCCAGCCAAACAGGGTCTACCGGAAACACCATATATTTT
NA	TRBJ1-5	NA	TRBV19	CASSIVGANQPQHF	TGTGCCAGTAGTATAGTTGGGGCCAATCAGCCCCAGCATTTT
NA	TRBJ2-7	NA	TRBV19	CASSKLTGPSYEQYF	TGTGCCAGTAGTAAGCTGACAGGCCCCTCCTACGAGCAGTACTTC
TRBD2	TRBJ2-4	NA	TRBV5-4	CASSLKGLAGKNIQYF	TGTGCCAGCAGCTTGAAAGGGTTAGCGGGGAAAAACATTCAGTACTTC
NA	TRBJ1-1	NA	TRBV27	CASSAGRGMNTEAFF	TGTGCCAGCAGTGCCGGACGGGGAATGAACACTGAAGCTTTCTTT
NA	TRBJ2-7	once	TRBV4-2	CASSQETGDEQYF	TGTGCCAGCAGCCAAGAGACCGGGGACGAGCAGTACTTC
TRBD1	TRBJ2-5	NA	TRBV13	CASGTGETQYF	TGTGCCAGCGGGACAGGGGAGACCCAGTACTTC
NA	TRBJ1-5	NA	TRBV2	CASRQGGEPQHF	TGTGCCAGCAGACAGGGTGGGGAGCCCCAGCATTTT
TRBD1	TRBJ2-7	NA	TRBV5-5	CASSNSPGQGREEQYF	TGTGCCAGCAGTAATTCCCCGGGACAGGGGCGTGAAGAGCAGTACTTC
NA	TRBJ1-5	NA	TRBV30	CAWSFGHINQPQHF	TGTGCCTGGAGTTTCGGACATATCAATCAGCCCCAGCATTTT
NA	TRBJ1-2	NA	TRBV5-1	CASSLARDSRGYTF	TGCGCCAGCAGCTTGGCCAGGGATTCGAGAGGCTACACCTTC
TRBD1	TRBJ2-7	NA	TRBV13	CASSDPGTGSYEQYF	TGTGCCAGCAGCGATCCCGGGACAGGATCCTACGAGCAGTACTTC
NA	TRBJ2-7	NA	TRBV11-3	CASSKQGDEQYF	TGTGCCAGCAGCAAACAGGGTGACGAGCAGTACTTC
TRBD1	TRBJ2-1	NA	TRBV2	CASQKVGGSANEQFF	TGTGCCAGCCAAAAAGTAGGGGGCAGTGCCAATGAGCAGTTCTTC
NA	TRBJ2-5	NA	TRBV5-1	CASSLDSGETQYF	TGCGCCAGCAGCTTAGACTCGGGGGAGACCCAGTACTTC
TRBD2	TRBJ2-1	NA	TRBV7-2	CASSSAGGPYEQFF	TGTGCCAGCAGCTCAGCGGGAGGGCCATATGAGCAGTTCTTC
NA	TRBJ1-3	NA	TRBV18	CASSPREGRNTIYF	TGTGCCAGCTCACCACGGGAGGGTAGAAACACCATATATTTT
NA	TRBJ2-1	once	TRBV29-1	CSVEGGPGRWEQFF	TGCAGCGTTGAAGGGGGGCCAGGCAGGTGGGAGCAGTTCTTC
NA	TRBJ1-6	NA	TRBV6-1	CASSSRDINSPLHF	TGTGCCAGCAGTAGCCGGGACATTAATTCACCCCTCCACTTT
NA	TRBJ2-3	NA	TRBV25-1	CASSPFQLAAADTQYF	TGTGCCAGCAGTCCCTTTCAATTAGCGGCAGCGGATACGCAGTATTTT
NA	TRBJ2-6	NA	TRBV5-8	CASEVAHLSGANVLTF	TGTGCCAGCGAGGTGGCCCACCTCTCTGGGGCCAACGTCCTGACTTTC
NA	TRBJ1-1	NA	TRBV14	CASSQVYRSTEAFF	TGTGCCAGCAGCCAAGTCTACAGGTCCACTGAAGCTTTCTTT
NA	TRBJ1-3	NA	TRBV5-1	CASSLLGDGNTIYF	TGCGCCAGCAGCTTGCTCGGGGATGGAAACACCATATATTTT
NA	TRBJ2-2	NA	TRBV19	CASSILAGSTGELFF	TGTGCCAGTAGTATTTTGGCAGGAAGCACCGGGGAGCTGTTTTTT
NA	TRBJ2-7	once	TRBV5-1	CASSQGGPYEQYF	TGCGCCAGCAGCCAGGGGGGACCCTACGAGCAGTACTTC